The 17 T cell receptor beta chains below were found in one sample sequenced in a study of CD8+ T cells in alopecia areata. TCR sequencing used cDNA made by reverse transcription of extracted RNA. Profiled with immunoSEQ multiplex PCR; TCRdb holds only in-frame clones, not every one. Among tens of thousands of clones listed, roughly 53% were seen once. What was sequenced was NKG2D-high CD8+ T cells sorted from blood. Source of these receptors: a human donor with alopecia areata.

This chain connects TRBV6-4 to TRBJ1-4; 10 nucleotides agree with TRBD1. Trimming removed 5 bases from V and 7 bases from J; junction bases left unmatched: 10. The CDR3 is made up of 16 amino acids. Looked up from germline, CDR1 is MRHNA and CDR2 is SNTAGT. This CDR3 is CASSPSGGQGFEKLFF. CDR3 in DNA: TGTGCCAGCAGTCCCTCCGGGGGACAGGGGTTTGAAAAACTGTTTTTT.

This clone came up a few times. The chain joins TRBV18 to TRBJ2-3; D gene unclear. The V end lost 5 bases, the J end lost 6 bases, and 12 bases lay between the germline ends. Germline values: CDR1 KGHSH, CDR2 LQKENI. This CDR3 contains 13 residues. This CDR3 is CASSDPLGDTQYF. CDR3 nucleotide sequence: TGTGCCAGCTCAGACCCACTGGGGGATACGCAGTATTTT.

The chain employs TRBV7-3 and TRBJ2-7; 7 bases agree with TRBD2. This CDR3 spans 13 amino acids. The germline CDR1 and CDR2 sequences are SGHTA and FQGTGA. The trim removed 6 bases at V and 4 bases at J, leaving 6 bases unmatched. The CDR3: CASSYAGGYEQYF. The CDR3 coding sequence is TGTGCCAGCAGTTACGCCGGGGGGTACGAGCAGTACTTC.

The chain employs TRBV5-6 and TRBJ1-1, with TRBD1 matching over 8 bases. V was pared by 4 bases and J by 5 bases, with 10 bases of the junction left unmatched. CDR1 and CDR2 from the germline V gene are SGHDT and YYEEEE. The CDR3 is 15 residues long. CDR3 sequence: CASSPGQGSPTEAFF. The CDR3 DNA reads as TGTGCCAGCAGCCCCGGACAGGGATCCCCAACTGAAGCTTTCTTT.

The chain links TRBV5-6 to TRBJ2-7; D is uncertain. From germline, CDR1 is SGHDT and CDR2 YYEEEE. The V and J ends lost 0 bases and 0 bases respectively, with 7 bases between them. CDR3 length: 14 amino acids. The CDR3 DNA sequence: TGTGCCAGCAGCTTGGGTGGTAACTCCTACGAGCAGTACTTC. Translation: CASSLGGNSYEQYF.

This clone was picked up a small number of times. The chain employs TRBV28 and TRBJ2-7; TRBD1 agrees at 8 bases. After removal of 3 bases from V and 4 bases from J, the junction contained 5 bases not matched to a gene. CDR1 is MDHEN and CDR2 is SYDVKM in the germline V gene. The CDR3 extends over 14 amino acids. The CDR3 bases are TGTGCCAGCAGTTTCAGGGGGCGGTGGTACGAGCAGTACTTC. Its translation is CASSFRGRWYEQYF.

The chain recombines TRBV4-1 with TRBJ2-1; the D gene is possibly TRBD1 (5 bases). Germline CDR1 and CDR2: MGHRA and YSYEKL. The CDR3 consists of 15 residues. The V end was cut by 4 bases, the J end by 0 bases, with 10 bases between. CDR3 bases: TGCGCCAGCAGCCCGACAGCGTTCTCCTACAATGAGCAGTTCTTC. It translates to CASSPTAFSYNEQFF.

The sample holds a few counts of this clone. CDR3 loop: CASSNEPGHYSNIQYF. The CDR3 DNA is TGTGCCAGCAGCAATGAACCGGGACACTATTCAAACATTCAGTACTTC. This chain uses TRBV11-1 with TRBJ2-4; weak D call: TRBD1 (6 bases). Per germline, CDR1 SGHAT and CDR2 FQDESV (reference sequence). The CDR3 runs to 16 residues. The V gene lost 5 bases and the J gene lost 6 bases, with 20 bases spanning the gap. The full variable domain, completed using reference TRBV11-1 and TRBJ2-4, is EAEVAQSPRYKITEKSQAVAFWCDPISGHATLYWYRQILGQGPELLVQFQDESVVDDSQLPKDRFSAERLKGVDSTLKIQPAELGDSAMYLCASSNEPGHYSNIQYFGAGTRLSVL.

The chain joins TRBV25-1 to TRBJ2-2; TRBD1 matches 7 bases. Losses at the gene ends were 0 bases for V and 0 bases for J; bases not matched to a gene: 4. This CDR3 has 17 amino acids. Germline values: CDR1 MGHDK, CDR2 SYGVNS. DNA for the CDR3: TGTGCCAGCAGTGAATATGGGGGACAGTCGAACACCGGGGAGCTGTTTTTT. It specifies CASSEYGGQSNTGELFF.

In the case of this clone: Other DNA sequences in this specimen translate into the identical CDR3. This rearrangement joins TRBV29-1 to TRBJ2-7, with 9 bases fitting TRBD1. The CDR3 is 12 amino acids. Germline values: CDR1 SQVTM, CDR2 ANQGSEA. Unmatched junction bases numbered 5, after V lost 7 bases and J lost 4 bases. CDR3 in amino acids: CSAGTGTYEQYF. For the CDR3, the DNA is TGCAGCGCCGGGACAGGGACTTACGAGCAGTACTTC.

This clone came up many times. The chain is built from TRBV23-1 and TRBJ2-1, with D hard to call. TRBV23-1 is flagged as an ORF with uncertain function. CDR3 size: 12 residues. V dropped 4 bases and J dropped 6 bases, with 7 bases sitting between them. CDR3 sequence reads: CASSPYLNEQFF. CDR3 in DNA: TGCGCCAGCAGTCCGTACCTCAATGAGCAGTTCTTC.

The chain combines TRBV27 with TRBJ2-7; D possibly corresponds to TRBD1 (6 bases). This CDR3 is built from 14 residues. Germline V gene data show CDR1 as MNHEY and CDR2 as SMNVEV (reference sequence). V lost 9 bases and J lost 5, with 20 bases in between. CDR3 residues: CASNGGQKRDEQYF. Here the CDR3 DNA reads TGTGCCAGTAATGGGGGACAAAAGAGGGACGAGCAGTACTTC.

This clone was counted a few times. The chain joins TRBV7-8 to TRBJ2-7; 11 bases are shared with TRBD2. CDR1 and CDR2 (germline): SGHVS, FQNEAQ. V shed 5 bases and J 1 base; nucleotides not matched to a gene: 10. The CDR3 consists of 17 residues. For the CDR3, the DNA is TGTGCCAGCAGCCCACACACCGGGACTAGCGGTTCCTACGAGCAGTACTTC. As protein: CASSPHTGTSGSYEQYF.

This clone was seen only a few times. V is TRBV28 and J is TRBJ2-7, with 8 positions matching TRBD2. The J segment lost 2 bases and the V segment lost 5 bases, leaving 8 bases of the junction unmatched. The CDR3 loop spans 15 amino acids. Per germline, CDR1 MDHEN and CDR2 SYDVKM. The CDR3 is CASSPPTSAAYEQYF. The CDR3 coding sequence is TGTGCCAGCAGTCCCCCGACTAGCGCGGCCTACGAGCAGTACTTC.

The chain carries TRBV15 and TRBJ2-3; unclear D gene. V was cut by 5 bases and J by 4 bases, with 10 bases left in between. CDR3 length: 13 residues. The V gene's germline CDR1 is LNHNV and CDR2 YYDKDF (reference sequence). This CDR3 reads CATSQKTADTQYF. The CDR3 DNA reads TGTGCCACCAGCCAAAAAACCGCAGATACGCAGTATTTT.

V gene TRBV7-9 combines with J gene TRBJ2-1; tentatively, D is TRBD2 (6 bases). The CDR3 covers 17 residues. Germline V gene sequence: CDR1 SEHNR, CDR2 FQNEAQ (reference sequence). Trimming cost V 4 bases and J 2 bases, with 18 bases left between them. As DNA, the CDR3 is TGTGCCAGCAGCTCGAAACCCCAGCGGGTAACCTACAATGAGCAGTTCTTC. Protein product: CASSSKPQRVTYNEQFF.

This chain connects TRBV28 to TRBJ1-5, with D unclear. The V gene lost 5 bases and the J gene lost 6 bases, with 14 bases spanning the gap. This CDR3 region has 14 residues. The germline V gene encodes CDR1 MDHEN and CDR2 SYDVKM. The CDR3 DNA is TGTGCCAGCAGTGTGGTCCCGAGGAGTCAGCCCCAGCATTTT. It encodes CASSVVPRSQPQHF. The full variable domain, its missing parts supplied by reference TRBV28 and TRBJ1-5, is DVKVTQSSRYLVKRTGEKVFLECVQDMDHENMFWYRQDPGLGLRLIYFSYDVKMKEKGDIPEGYSVSREKKERFSLILESASTNQTSMYLCASSVVPRSQPQHFGDGTRLSIL.